This T cell receptor beta chain was identified in a study of blood T cells in healthy people across ages. Overall study context: Capturing about one barcoded beta molecule per two T cells was achieved by template switching.

Overall study results and limits: Age showed a roughly linear inverse relationship with TCR beta diversity per million T cells.

Then a second PCR, running roughly 7 to 11 cycles, was carried out with a sample-barcoded 5' primer and a J-beta primer mix. MiXCR, run by TCRdb on the 5' RACE reads, gives a single entry per CDR3 protein. The sample lists around 1,600,000 distinct CDR3 sequences, 42% occurring once. This clonotype was recorded a few times. Its cognate antigen is unknown. The germline gene is not matched at one end of the junction; a read error may be the cause. CDR1 and CDR2 from the germline V gene are SEHNR and FQNEAQ (reference sequence). The CDR3 extends over 14 amino acids. The gene calls are TRBV7-9 and TRBJ2-1; 8 bases map to TRBD2. The receptor was isolated from a woman aged 18-29 years in good health. Sequences were obtained from blood. The CDR3 sequence: CASSIAGSYNEQFF. In nucleotides, the CDR3 is TGTGCCAGCAGCATAGCGGGATCTTACAATGAGCAGTTCTTC.